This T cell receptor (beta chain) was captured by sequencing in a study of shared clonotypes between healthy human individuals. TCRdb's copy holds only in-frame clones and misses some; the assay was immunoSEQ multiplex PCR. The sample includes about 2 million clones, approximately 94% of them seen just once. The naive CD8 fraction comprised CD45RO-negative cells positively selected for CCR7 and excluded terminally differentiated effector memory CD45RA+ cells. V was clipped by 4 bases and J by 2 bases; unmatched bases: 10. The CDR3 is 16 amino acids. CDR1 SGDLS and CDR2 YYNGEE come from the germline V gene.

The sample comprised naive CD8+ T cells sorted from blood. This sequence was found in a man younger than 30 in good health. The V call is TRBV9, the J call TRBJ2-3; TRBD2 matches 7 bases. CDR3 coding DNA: TGTGCCAGCAGCCCCAGTGGGGCGGGAGTCACAGATACGCAGTATTTT. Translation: CASSPSGAGVTDTQYF. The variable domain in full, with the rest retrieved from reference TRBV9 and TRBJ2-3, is DSGVTQTPKHLITATGQRVTLRCSPRSGDLSVYWYQQSLDQGLQFLIQYYNGEERAKGNILERFSAQQFPDLHSELNLSSLELGDSALYFCASSPSGAGVTDTQYFGPGTRLTVL.